These 29 T cell receptor beta chains came from one sample sequenced in a study of post-analysis software for immune sequencing data. General study points: The study found TRBV5-6, TRBV5-1 and TRBV20-1 among several TRBV segments more frequent in patients than controls.

For these TCRs, the target antigens are not known. Researchers reported that TCR beta cDNA libraries carried unique molecular identifiers. TCRdb reprocessed the PCR reads with MiXCR, giving one entry per CDR3 protein. The table lists roughly 870,000 distinct CDR3 sequences, roughly 50% of them singletons. Sequenced input: blood. These receptors were obtained from a girl aged 5-17 years with multiple sclerosis.

DNA of the CDR3: TGTGCCAGTAGGCGGGATTCTCTGCTAGCGGGGGAGACCCAGTACTTC. Protein product: CASRRDSLLAGETQYF. This chain joins TRBV19 and TRBJ2-5; 9 bases fit TRBD2. Germline CDR1 LNHDA, CDR2 SQIVND (reference sequence). The V segment lost 6 bases and the J segment 5 bases; nucleotides outside the gene matches: 13. The CDR3 runs to 16 residues.

CDR3 sequence: CASIEGQGWEKLFF. Here the CDR3 DNA reads TGTGCCAGCATCGAAGGGCAGGGGTGGGAAAAACTGTTTTTT. The V call is TRBV6-1, the J call TRBJ1-4, with TRBD1 as a possible D gene (6 bases). V was pared by 7 bases and J by 8 bases, with 17 bases between. The CDR3 runs 14 residues. Germline V gene lookup returns CDR1 MNHNS and CDR2 SASEGT.

This clonotype was detected only a few times. This chain's CDR3 is CSVHREETQYF. The CDR3 DNA follows: TGCAGCGTTCACAGGGAAGAGACCCAGTACTTC. The chain employs TRBV29-1 and TRBJ2-5; D is possibly TRBD1 (6 bases). The germline V gene encodes CDR1 SQVTM and CDR2 ANQGSEA. The CDR3 covers 11 residues. Deletions cut 5 bases from V and 3 bases from J, with 7 bases between. Using reference TRBV29-1 and TRBJ2-5 for the parts outside the CDR3, the full variable domain is SAVISQKPSRDICQRGTSLTIQCQVDSQVTMMFWYRQQPGQSLTLIATANQGSEATYESGFVIDKFPISRPNLTFSTLTVSNMSPEDSSIYLCSVHREETQYFGPGTRLLVL.

This chain uses TRBV2 with TRBJ1-1; a possible D gene is TRBD1 (5 bases). The CDR3 sequence is 15 residues long. CDR1 and CDR2 from the germline V gene are SNHLY and FYNNEI. Trimming left V 2 bases short and J 1 base short, with 11 bases between. This CDR3 is CASSESPQGNTEAFF. In DNA, the CDR3 is TGTGCCAGCAGTGAATCCCCCCAGGGGAACACTGAAGCTTTCTTT.

This chain joins TRBV3-1 and TRBJ1-6; no definite D call. There are 15 residues in the CDR3. V lost 6 bases to trimming and J lost 7 bases, with 16 bases between them. Per the germline V gene, CDR1 is LGHDT and CDR2 is YNNKEL (reference sequence). DNA of the CDR3: TGTGCCAGCAGTCCCGGACTTGGGGAGAATTCACCCCTCCACTTT. Its translation: CASSPGLGENSPLHF.

The chain has TRBV2 and TRBJ2-3, with TRBD2 matching over 10 bases. Trimming cost V 5 bases and J 5 bases; bases outside gene matches: 10. Looked up from germline, CDR1 is SNHLY and CDR2 is FYNNEI. The CDR3 loop spans 16 amino acids. The DNA for the CDR3 is TGTGCCAGCAGTCCGTTGGAGCGGGGGGGCCGAGATACGCAGTATTTT. Protein sequence: CASSPLERGGRDTQYF.

V is TRBV5-6 and J is TRBJ2-5; D is ambiguous. Germline lookup yields CDR1 SGHDT and CDR2 YYEEEE. CDR3 size: 17 residues. V gave up 0 bases and J gave up 3 bases, with 18 bases separating them. CDR3 protein: CASSLDRTVAAKETQYF. The CDR3 DNA sequence: TGTGCCAGCAGCTTGGATAGGACGGTGGCAGCAAAAGAGACCCAGTACTTC.

This clonotype has at least ten counts. The V call is TRBV29-1, the J call TRBJ2-3, with D tentatively TRBD2 (6 bases). Germline CDR1 SQVTM, CDR2 ANQGSEA. Trimming removed 6 bases from V and 1 base from J, with 14 bases in between. This CDR3 has 14 amino acids. CDR3 protein: CSVDQGGGTDTQYF. As DNA, the CDR3 is TGCAGCGTGGACCAGGGAGGAGGCACAGATACGCAGTATTTT.

This clonotype showed up just once. The rearrangement joins TRBV15 to TRBJ2-1, with 11 bases fitting TRBD2. The CDR3 totals 16 residues. The trim removed 1 base at V and 5 bases at J, leaving 4 bases unmatched. Germline lookup yields CDR1 LNHNV and CDR2 YYDKDF (reference sequence). CDR3 in DNA: TGTGCCACCAGCAGAGCCTGGGGACTAGCGGACAATGAGCAGTTCTTC. It encodes CATSRAWGLADNEQFF.

This chain uses TRBV12-3 or TRBV12-4 with TRBJ2-5; no definite D call. This CDR3 comprises 14 residues. V lost 6 bases and J lost 2, with 13 bases in between. The CDR3 coding sequence is TGTGCCAGCAGCCCGTGGGCTGAGCAAGAGACCCAGTACTTC. This encodes CASSPWAEQETQYF.

The chain has TRBV7-6 and TRBJ2-7; 8 bases map to TRBD1. Germline V gives CDR1 SGHVS, CDR2 FNYEAQ. The J segment lost 6 bases and the V segment lost 1 base, leaving 11 bases of the junction unmatched. The CDR3 totals 16 residues. CDR3 residues: CASSLEGTGLRGEQYF. The CDR3, as DNA: TGTGCCAGCAGCTTAGAGGGGACAGGTTTGCGTGGCGAGCAGTACTTC.

This clonotype was counted only a few times. The chain uses TRBV25-1 and TRBJ2-2; possibly TRBD1 for D (6 bases). The CDR3 covers 15 residues. Germline V gene lookup returns CDR1 MGHDK and CDR2 SYGVNS. V lost 3 bases and J lost 6, with 14 bases in between. The DNA for the CDR3 is TGTGCCAGCAGTGAGTGGTCAGGGGAAGCCGGGGAGCTGTTTTTT. Translated: CASSEWSGEAGELFF.

The genes are TRBV6-1 and TRBJ2-1; 10 bases agree with TRBD1. The ends lost 8 bases at V and 3 bases at J; junction bases unmatched: 10. The CDR3 spans 16 residues. Germline V gene sequence: CDR1 MNHNS, CDR2 SASEGT. CDR3 sequence (DNA): TGTGCCAGCTTACTTGACAGGGGGCCCCTCTACAATGAGCAGTTCTTC. Amino acids: CASLLDRGPLYNEQFF.

This clonotype was counted only a few times. J is TRBJ2-7 and V is TRBV20-1; tentative D call: TRBD2 (6 bases). The J call may be mistaken, given a closer DNA end match to TRBJ2-5. Germline V CDR1 and CDR2: DFQATT, SNEGSKA (reference sequence). The CDR3 runs 13 residues. DNA of the CDR3: TGCAGTGCCAGACGGGACTCCAAAGAGACCCAGTACTTC. Its protein is CSARRDSKETQYF.

V is TRBV29-1 and J is TRBJ1-1; D possibly corresponds to TRBD1 (5 bases). CDR1 is SQVTM and CDR2 is ANQGSEA in the germline V gene. The CDR3 consists of 14 residues. V was trimmed by 2 bases and J by 3 bases, leaving 13 bases between them. As DNA, the CDR3 is TGCAGCGTTGAAACACAGGCGCCACACACTGAAGCTTTCTTT. Protein product: CSVETQAPHTEAFF.

This chain connects TRBV10-3 to TRBJ2-5; D is possibly TRBD2 (6 bases). CDR1 is ENHRY and CDR2 is SYGVKD in the germline V gene. V was cut by 0 bases and J by 11 bases, with 13 bases left in between. This CDR3 has 13 residues. Here the CDR3 reads CAISESRRDEQYF. CDR3 sequence (DNA): TGTGCCATCAGTGAGTCGAGGAGGGATGAGCAGTACTTC.

The chain couples TRBV3-1 to TRBJ2-7; TRBD2 is a possible D gene (6 bases). Germline lookup yields CDR1 LGHDT and CDR2 YNNKEL (reference sequence). Trimming removed 1 base from V and 10 bases from J, with 8 bases in between. CDR3 length: 11 residues. Here the CDR3 reads CASSQAGLQYF. In nucleotides, the CDR3 is TGTGCCAGCAGCCAAGCAGGACTACAGTACTTC.

The genes are TRBV12-3 or TRBV12-4 and TRBJ2-4; 7 nucleotides match TRBD1. The J segment lost 0 bases and the V segment lost 6 bases, leaving 11 bases of the junction unmatched. The CDR3 is 17 residues long. The DNA for the CDR3 is TGTGCCAGCAGCTCAGGGACAGCCCGCCTAGCCAAAAACATTCAGTACTTC. The encoded protein is CASSSGTARLAKNIQYF.

The chain joins TRBV4-1 to TRBJ2-4; 10 nucleotides line up with TRBD1. Germline-derived CDR1 and CDR2 are MGHRA and YSYEKL. J lost 7 bases, V lost 6 bases, and 0 bases had no gene match. This CDR3 is 12 amino acids long. The CDR3 DNA reads TGCGCCAGCAGGGACAGGGGGAACATTCAGTACTTC. Translating it yields CASRDRGNIQYF.

This chain connects TRBV7-2 to TRBJ2-4; D gene uncertain. Germline V lookup: CDR1 SGHTA, CDR2 FQGNSA. This CDR3 region has 17 residues. V was pared by 0 bases and J by 0 bases, with 12 bases between. The CDR3 sequence is CASSLAQSLLAKNIQYF. CDR3 bases: TGTGCCAGCAGCTTAGCTCAGAGCTTACTAGCCAAAAACATTCAGTACTTC.

The rearrangement uses TRBV20-1 and TRBJ2-5; tentatively, D is TRBD2 (6 bases). With 2 bases removed from V and 3 bases from J, the gap between germline ends came to 13 bases. The CDR3 has 14 residues. In germline, CDR1 is DFQATT, CDR2 SNEGSKA (reference sequence). CDR3 in DNA: TGCAGTGCTAGACGGCGGGGACGAGAAGAGACCCAGTACTTC. Translation: CSARRRGREETQYF.

This clonotype was seen a handful of times. The chain couples TRBV2 to TRBJ2-7; 11 positions agree with TRBD2. V was clipped by 7 bases and J by 6 bases; unmatched bases: 17. This CDR3 region has 17 residues. Germline CDR1 reads SNHLY; CDR2 reads FYNNEI. The CDR3 sequence is CASTIRGLAGGHGEQYF. CDR3 coding DNA: TGTGCCAGCACCATAAGAGGGCTAGCGGGAGGCCACGGCGAGCAGTACTTC.

The chain joins TRBV10-3 to TRBJ2-2; 9 bases fit TRBD2. Germline V gene sequence: CDR1 ENHRY, CDR2 SYGVKD. J gave up 7 bases and V 0 bases, and 12 bases lay outside the gene matches. CDR3 length: 18 amino acids. CDR3 residues: CAISESVAGVGSGGELFF. DNA of the CDR3: TGTGCCATCAGTGAGTCGGTAGCGGGAGTAGGAAGCGGCGGGGAGCTGTTTTTT.

This chain joins TRBV29-1 and TRBJ2-2; the D is unclear. There are 13 residues in the CDR3. Germline V lookup: CDR1 SQVTM, CDR2 ANQGSEA. V lost 3 bases, J lost 2 bases, and 7 bases lay in between. The CDR3 sequence is CSVDWLNTGELFF. For the CDR3, the DNA is TGCAGCGTTGATTGGCTAAACACCGGGGAGCTGTTTTTT.

The chain carries TRBV5-1 and TRBJ2-7, with a weak D call TRBD2 (6 bases). Germline CDR1 is SGHRS and CDR2 is YFSETQ. With 4 bases removed from V and 1 base from J, the gap between germline ends came to 18 bases. The CDR3 has 16 amino acids. CDR3 sequence reads: CASSGIAVQASYEQYF. DNA for the CDR3: TGCGCCAGCAGCGGAATAGCGGTACAGGCTTCCTACGAGCAGTACTTC.

This chain uses TRBV29-1 with TRBJ2-1, with 11 bases matching TRBD2. CDR1 is SQVTM, CDR2 ANQGSEA, per germline. V gave up 6 bases and J gave up 10 bases; unmatched junction bases: 8. The CDR3 length is 13 residues. Here the CDR3 DNA reads TGCAGCGTGGGACTAGCGGCCCCAATAGAGCAGTTCTTC. Translating it yields CSVGLAAPIEQFF.

This chain joins TRBV18 and TRBJ2-5; the D is unclear. Germline CDR1 KGHSH, CDR2 LQKENI. This CDR3 region has 15 residues. The V gene lost 2 bases and the J gene lost 2 bases, with 12 bases spanning the gap. This CDR3 is CASSPILQPQETQYF. CDR3 coding DNA: TGTGCCAGCTCACCAATTTTACAGCCACAAGAGACCCAGTACTTC.

This rearrangement joins TRBV12-5 to TRBJ1-1; a weak D match, TRBD1 (6 bases). This CDR3 comprises 15 residues. V was cut by 2 bases and J by 0 bases, with 10 bases left in between. The germline gives CDR1 LGHNT, CDR2 FRNRAP. The CDR3 DNA is TGTGCTAGTGGTTTGTATCAGGGGTTGAACACTGAAGCTTTCTTT. Encoded protein: CASGLYQGLNTEAFF.

The chain employs TRBV5-1 and TRBJ2-7; TRBD1 matches 7 bases. Unmatched junction bases numbered 8, after V lost 3 bases and J lost 5 bases. CDR1 is SGHRS and CDR2 is YFSETQ in the germline V gene. CDR3 size: 14 residues. The CDR3 bases are TGCGCCAGCAGCTGGGAACAGGGGATCGACGAGCAGTACTTC. Its protein is CASSWEQGIDEQYF.